The entry that follows covers one T cell receptor (beta chain) sequence. TCRdb's table, derived via immunoSEQ multiplex PCR, lists solely in-frame clones and lacks some. The sample has 300,000 or so clones; less than 90% are singletons. V lost 2 bases and J 0 bases, leaving 4 bases between the germline ends. Germline CDR1 reads SGHDN; CDR2 reads FVKESK. The CDR3 length is 13 residues. This record belongs to a study of blood T cell repertoires in COVID-19. Study-level background: Collection of acute and convalescent COVID-19 samples took place in the United States, Italy and Spain.

Material: PBMCs or T cells enriched from blood (not recorded which). The sequence derives from a woman aged 25 to 39 who had recovered from COVID-19. The J gene is TRBJ1-1, the V gene TRBV14; D not certain. The CDR3 sequence: CASSQYMNTEAFF. CDR3 coding DNA: TGTGCCAGCAGCCAATACATGAACACTGAAGCTTTCTTT.